The 21 T cell receptor beta chains below all came from one sample that was sequenced in a study of cytotoxic CD8 clonotypes in ibrutinib-treated CLL. Only in-frame clones appear in the TCRdb table, and some are missing; sequencing was by immunoSEQ multiplex PCR. This table has approximately 50,000 clones, under 75% appearing once. Sequenced here: PBMCs, sampled after 12 months of ibrutinib treatment. These receptor sequences come from a human donor with chronic lymphocytic leukemia.

V is TRBV7-3 and J is TRBJ1-2; no firm D call. Between the trimmed V and J ends, which lost 3 bases and 7 bases, there was a span of 12 bases. Germline CDR1 reads SGHTA; CDR2 reads FQGTGA. This CDR3 has 13 residues. CDR3 residues: CASSLSQSGGYTF. DNA of the CDR3: TGTGCCAGCAGCTTGTCCCAAAGCGGTGGCTACACCTTC.

This chain links TRBV5-1 with TRBJ2-5, with 7 bases lining up with TRBD2. Looked up from germline, CDR1 is SGHRS and CDR2 is YFSETQ. The CDR3 has 14 residues. The trim removed 0 bases at V and 3 bases at J, leaving 2 bases unmatched. The CDR3 DNA is TGCGCCAGCAGCTTGGTCCTAGCGGAAGAGACCCAGTACTTC. This sequence encodes CASSLVLAEETQYF. Full variable domain (rest looked up from reference TRBV5-1 and TRBJ2-5): KAGVTQTPRYLIKTRGQQVTLSCSPISGHRSVSWYQQTPGQGLQFLFEYFSETQRNKGNFPGRFSGRQFSNSRSEMNVSTLELGDSALYLCASSLVLAEETQYFGPGTRLLVL.

This clone was found once. This rearrangement joins TRBV11-2 to TRBJ2-7, with 11 nucleotides matching TRBD1. With V trimmed by 4 bases and J by 4 bases, 15 bases remained unmatched. The length of the CDR3 is 18 residues. CDR1 and CDR2 (germline): SGHAT, FQNNGV. CDR3 bases: TGTGCCAGCAGCTCATTGCCCGTTCCGGGACAGGGGGATTACGAGCAGTACTTC. Encoded protein: CASSSLPVPGQGDYEQYF.

The chain joins TRBV4-1 to TRBJ2-3; no firm D call. This CDR3 comprises 13 residues. The germline V and J ends were trimmed by 0 bases and 3 bases, with 4 bases remaining between them. CDR1 MGHRA and CDR2 YSYEKL come from the germline V gene. CDR3 nucleotide sequence: TGCGCCAGCAGCCAAGAACTGACAGATACGCAGTATTTT. Amino acid sequence: CASSQELTDTQYF.

The chain combines TRBV5-4 with TRBJ2-5; 9 bases agree with TRBD2. The CDR3 consists of 15 residues. Germline V gene lookup returns CDR1 SGHNT and CDR2 YYREEE (reference sequence). V was pared by 1 base and J by 5 bases, with 6 bases of the junction left unmatched. The CDR3 sequence: CASSLMASGEETQYF. CDR3 in DNA: TGTGCCAGCAGCTTGATGGCTAGCGGGGAGGAGACCCAGTACTTC.

This clone appeared a few times. A read error may account for a junction end that differs from germline. The V gene is TRBV19, the J gene TRBJ1-2, with no clear D. The germline V gene encodes CDR1 LNHDA and CDR2 SQIVND (reference sequence). The CDR3 has 13 amino acids. In DNA form, the CDR3 reads TGTGCCAGTAGTACCTCCGGTAGGACCGGGCACTACTTC. It translates to CASSTSGRTGHYF. The full variable domain, rest sourced from reference TRBV19 and TRBJ1-2, is DGGITQSPKYLFRKEGQNVTLSCEQNLNHDAMYWYRQDPGQGLRLIYYSQIVNDFQKGDIAEGYSVSREKKESFPLTVTSAQKNPTAFYLCASSTSGRTGHYFGSGTRLTVV.

J is TRBJ2-3 and V is TRBV19; TRBD1 or TRBD2 may be the D gene (7 bases each). CDR3 length equals 16 residues. V was clipped by 6 bases and J by 3 bases, with 19 bases between them. Germline V gives CDR1 LNHDA, CDR2 SQIVND (reference sequence). The CDR3 region has the DNA TGTGCCAGTAGCCCCCGGGGGAGGGGGCGGACAGATACGCAGTATTTT. Translation gives CASSPRGRGRTDTQYF.

The rearrangement uses TRBV7-4 and TRBJ1-2; D may be TRBD1 (6 bases). Trimming stripped 5 bases from V and 2 bases from J, with 15 bases between. The CDR3 loop spans 15 amino acids. CDR1 is SGHVT, CDR2 SQSDAQ, per germline. The DNA of the CDR3 is TGTGCCAGCAGCCGCTTCAGGGGAGAAAACTATGGCTACACCTTC. Its protein product is CASSRFRGENYGYTF.

The rearrangement uses TRBV5-1 and TRBJ1-2, with D perhaps matching TRBD1 (5 bases). V dropped 7 bases and J dropped 4 bases, with 20 bases sitting between them. Per germline, CDR1 SGHRS and CDR2 YFSETQ. This CDR3 is built from 15 residues. The CDR3 coding sequence is TGCGCCAGCTCCTCGGGGGGACCGTTTTTCTATGGCTACACCTTC. It specifies CASSSGGPFFYGYTF.

This clone appeared a few times. The chain has TRBV27 and TRBJ2-7, with TRBD2 matching 12 bases. The V and J ends lost 5 bases and 2 bases, in that order; junction bases with no gene match: 10. The CDR3 consists of 17 residues. Germline V gene sequence: CDR1 MNHEY, CDR2 SMNVEV (reference sequence). The CDR3 reads CASSPKLRLAGAYEQYF. DNA for the CDR3: TGTGCCAGCAGTCCGAAATTGAGACTAGCGGGGGCCTACGAGCAGTACTTC.

The chain couples TRBV9 to TRBJ2-2, with unresolved D. Germline CDR1 SGDLS, CDR2 YYNGEE. Trimming took 0 bases from V and 7 from J, leaving 10 bases between them. The CDR3 covers 14 residues. CDR3 in amino acids: CASSVVDRGGELFF. Here the CDR3 DNA reads TGTGCCAGCAGCGTAGTAGACCGAGGCGGGGAGCTGTTTTTT.

This rearrangement joins TRBV10-3 to TRBJ2-1; possible D gene TRBD1, 6 bases. V dropped 7 bases and J dropped 5 bases, with 12 bases sitting between them. CDR3 length: 13 residues. Germline values: CDR1 ENHRY, CDR2 SYGVKD. As DNA, the CDR3 is TGTGCCATCACTGGACGACAGGACAATGAGCAGTTCTTC. It encodes CAITGRQDNEQFF.

The chain recombines TRBV19 with TRBJ2-5; TRBD2 agrees at 7 bases. V dropped 7 bases and J dropped 5; count of bases not matched to a gene: 7. Germline V gene sequence: CDR1 LNHDA, CDR2 SQIVND (reference sequence). The CDR3 has 13 residues. The CDR3 sequence: CASNPGGTETQYF. CDR3 DNA: TGTGCCAGTAATCCGGGGGGAACTGAGACCCAGTACTTC.

This clone was detected once. V usage is TRBV28 and J usage is TRBJ1-3; D is unclear. Trimming stripped 7 bases from V and 0 bases from J, with 7 bases between. Germline lookup yields CDR1 MDHEN and CDR2 SYDVKM. CDR3 length: 13 amino acids. The CDR3 loop reads CASIEGSGNTIYF. The CDR3, as DNA: TGTGCCAGCATAGAGGGCTCTGGAAACACCATATATTTT.

This chain uses TRBV10-3 with TRBJ2-1, with 7 bases lining up with TRBD1. The J segment lost 5 bases and the V segment lost 3 bases, leaving 13 bases of the junction unmatched. Germline CDR1 is ENHRY and CDR2 is SYGVKD. The CDR3 is made up of 17 amino acids. DNA of the CDR3: TGTGCCATCAGTGATAACTTTCGGGGACAGCTCGACAATGAGCAGTTCTTC. Translated, it gives CAISDNFRGQLDNEQFF.

The chain carries TRBV19 and TRBJ1-2; 8 nucleotides align to TRBD1. Losses at the gene ends were 9 bases for V and 5 bases for J; bases not matched to a gene: 14. CDR1 LNHDA and CDR2 SQIVND come from the germline V gene (reference sequence). The CDR3 sequence is 15 residues long. CDR3 in DNA: TGTGCCAGCACCCTCCAGGGGGCGCTAGGATATGGCTACACCTTC. It translates to CASTLQGALGYGYTF.

This chain uses TRBV28 with TRBJ1-3; D not certain. Deletions cut 6 bases from V and 3 bases from J, with 15 bases between. Germline CDR1 is MDHEN and CDR2 is SYDVKM. The CDR3 extends over 15 amino acids. CDR3 bases: TGTGCCAGCAGCCAACTGTCCAACTTTGGAAACACCATATATTTT. As protein: CASSQLSNFGNTIYF. The variable domain in full, completed from reference TRBV28 and TRBJ1-3, reads DVKVTQSSRYLVKRTGEKVFLECVQDMDHENMFWYRQDPGLGLRLIYFSYDVKMKEKGDIPEGYSVSREKKERFSLILESASTNQTSMYLCASSQLSNFGNTIYFGEGSWLTVV.

This clone was detected a few times. The chain links TRBV15 to TRBJ2-7; possible D gene TRBD2, 6 bases. This CDR3 has 12 residues. Germline V gene sequence: CDR1 LNHNV, CDR2 YYDKDF (reference sequence). The ends were cut back, 0 bases at V and 7 bases at J, with 7 bases in the middle. CDR3 in DNA: TGTGCCACCAGCAGAGATCGGGGGGAGCAGTACTTC. Its translation: CATSRDRGEQYF.

There are a few counts of this clone. CDR3 loop: CASSFPTESGNTIYF. Here the CDR3 DNA reads TGTGCCAGCAGCTTCCCAACAGAGTCAGGAAACACCATATATTTT. V gene TRBV5-6 combines with J gene TRBJ1-3; no clear D gene. V shed 2 bases and J shed 4 bases, with 13 bases lying between them. The germline V gene has CDR1 SGHDT and CDR2 YYEEEE. This CDR3 is built from 15 residues.

The chain carries TRBV6-5 and TRBJ2-7; D gene unclear. Trimming removed 6 bases at V and 3 bases at J, with 15 bases between. The CDR3 runs 14 residues. Germline CDR1 MNHEY, CDR2 SVGAGI. The CDR3 loop is CASRRPTEDYEQYF. CDR3 DNA: TGTGCCAGCAGGCGACCTACTGAGGACTACGAGCAGTACTTC.

The table lists this clone with a few counts. This sequence joins TRBV7-9 and TRBJ1-1, with unresolved D. Germline assignment: CDR1 SEHNR and CDR2 FQNEAQ (reference sequence). The CDR3 consists of 13 residues. V gave up 1 base and J gave up 4 bases, with 7 bases separating them. DNA for the CDR3: TGTGCCAGCAGCTTAGGAGGGTCCACTGAAGCTTTCTTT. Translating gives CASSLGGSTEAFF. The full variable domain, completed using reference TRBV7-9 and TRBJ1-1, is DTGVSQNPRHKITKRGQNVTFRCDPISEHNRLYWYRQTLGQGPEFLTYFQNEAQLEKSRLLSDRFSAERPKGSFSTLEIQRTEQGDSAMYLCASSLGGSTEAFFGQGTRLTVV.